This TCR beta chain derives from a study of blood T cell repertoires in COVID-19. Study at large: Acute and convalescent COVID-19 samples came from the United States, Italy and Spain.

V gave up 3 bases and J gave up 6 bases, with 15 bases separating them. This CDR3 is built from 15 residues. The germline CDR1 and CDR2 sequences are SGHTA and FQGNSA. Here immunoSEQ multiplex PCR was the method, and the copy in TCRdb shows in-frame clones only, minus some. The sample holds approximately 300,000 clones; roughly 87% are singletons and the top ten take around 2.1%. The receptor was isolated from a man in his late teens or twenties with active or convalescent COVID-19. Sequencing was performed on peripheral blood. The rearrangement uses TRBV7-2 and TRBJ2-1; D is ambiguous. In nucleotides, the CDR3 is TGTGCCAGCAGCTTCCCGGCAGGTCCGCCCAATGAGCAGTTCTTC. Translation gives CASSFPAGPPNEQFF.